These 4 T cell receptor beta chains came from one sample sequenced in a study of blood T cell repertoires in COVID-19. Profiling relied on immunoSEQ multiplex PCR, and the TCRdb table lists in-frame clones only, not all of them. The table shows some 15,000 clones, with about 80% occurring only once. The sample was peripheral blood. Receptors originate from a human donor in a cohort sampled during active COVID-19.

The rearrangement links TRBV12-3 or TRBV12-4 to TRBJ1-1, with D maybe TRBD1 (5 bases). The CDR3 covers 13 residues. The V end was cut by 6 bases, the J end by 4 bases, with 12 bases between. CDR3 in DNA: TGTGCCAGCAGCCTGGGGGGGAGCACTGAAGCTTTCTTT. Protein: CASSLGGSTEAFF.

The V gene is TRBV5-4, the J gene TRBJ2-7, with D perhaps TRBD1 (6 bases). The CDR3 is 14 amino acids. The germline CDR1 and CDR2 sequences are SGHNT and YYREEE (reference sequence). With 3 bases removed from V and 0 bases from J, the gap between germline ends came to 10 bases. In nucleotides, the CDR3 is TGTGCCAGCAGCTGGGGGCGGAGCTCCTACGAGCAGTACTTC. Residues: CASSWGRSSYEQYF.

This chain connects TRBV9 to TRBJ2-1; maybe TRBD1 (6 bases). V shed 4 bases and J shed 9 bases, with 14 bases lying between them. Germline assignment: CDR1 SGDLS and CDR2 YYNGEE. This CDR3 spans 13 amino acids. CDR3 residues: CASSPQRGTEQFF. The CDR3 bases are TGTGCCAGCAGCCCCCAGAGGGGGACTGAGCAGTTCTTC.

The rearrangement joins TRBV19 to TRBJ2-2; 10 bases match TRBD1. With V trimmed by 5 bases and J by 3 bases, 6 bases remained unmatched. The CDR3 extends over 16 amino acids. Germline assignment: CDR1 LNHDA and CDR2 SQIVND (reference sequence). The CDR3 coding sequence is TGTGCCAGTAGTGGCCGGGACAGGGGATACACCGGGGAGCTGTTTTTT. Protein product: CASSGRDRGYTGELFF.